The 31 T cell receptor beta chains below were found in one sample sequenced in a study of blood T cell repertoires in COVID-19. Here immunoSEQ multiplex PCR was the method, and the copy in TCRdb shows in-frame clones only, minus some. The repertoire holds fewer than 50,000 clones, with over 75% as singletons. What was sequenced was peripheral blood. The receptors shown here come from a human donor in a cohort sampled during active COVID-19.

The chain employs TRBV6-6 and TRBJ2-7; D perhaps matches TRBD1 (6 bases). Germline V gene data show CDR1 as MNHNY and CDR2 as SVGAGI (reference sequence). The CDR3 runs 13 residues. Trimming removed 6 bases from V and 2 bases from J, with 11 bases in between. The CDR3 DNA is TGTGCCAGCAGGGAACAGGGAACCTACGAGCAGTACTTC. Translated: CASREQGTYEQYF.

The chain carries TRBV4-3 and TRBJ1-1; no clear D gene. Trimming took off 0 bases at V and 5 bases at J, with 13 bases between the two ends. CDR3 size: 15 residues. CDR1 and CDR2 (germline): LGHNA, YSLEER. CDR3: CASSQDPGRETEAFF. Here the CDR3 DNA reads TGCGCCAGCAGCCAAGACCCGGGGAGGGAGACTGAAGCTTTCTTT.

This clone was seen just once. This chain uses TRBV12-3 or TRBV12-4 with TRBJ1-5, with 7 bases matching TRBD1. The CDR3 runs to 12 residues. V lost 6 bases, J lost 5 bases, and 1 base stayed unmatched. Written as DNA, the CDR3 is TGTGCCAGCAGCCAGGGGGATCAGCCCCAGCATTTT. Translation gives CASSQGDQPQHF.

The gene calls are TRBV6-5 and TRBJ2-7; a weak D match, TRBD1 (5 bases). The length of the CDR3 is 15 residues. In germline, CDR1 is MNHEY, CDR2 SVGAGI. V was cut by 7 bases and J by 0 bases, with 16 bases left in between. The CDR3 DNA reads TGTGCCAGCATACGAACAGGTTCCAGCTCCTACGAGCAGTACTTC. Protein sequence: CASIRTGSSSYEQYF.

This rearrangement joins TRBV6-5 to TRBJ1-6; no definite D call. Germline loops: CDR1 MNHEY, CDR2 SVGAGI. The CDR3 covers 14 residues. Trimming stripped 8 bases from V and 4 bases from J, with 12 bases between. This chain's CDR3 is CASSQAGYNSPLHF. The CDR3 DNA sequence: TGTGCCAGCTCCCAGGCGGGATATAATTCACCCCTCCACTTT.

Here the CDR3 DNA reads TGCAGCGTGGGACAGGGGGGGTATGGCTACACCTTC. Protein: CSVGQGGYGYTF. The rearrangement links TRBV29-1 to TRBJ1-2, with TRBD1 matching over 11 bases. With 6 bases clipped from V and 5 bases from J, the junction kept 2 bases outside the gene matches. Germline CDR1 SQVTM, CDR2 ANQGSEA. The CDR3 sequence is 12 residues long. The full variable domain, its missing parts supplied by reference TRBV29-1 and TRBJ1-2, is SAVISQKPSRDICQRGTSLTIQCQVDSQVTMMFWYRQQPGQSLTLIATANQGSEATYESGFVIDKFPISRPNLTFSTLTVSNMSPEDSSIYLCSVGQGGYGYTFGSGTRLTVV.

The CDR3 DNA sequence: TGCGCCAGCAGCCAAGAAACACGGACAGGGGGCGTGGATACGCAGTATTTT. Amino acid sequence: CASSQETRTGGVDTQYF. This chain joins TRBV4-3 and TRBJ2-3; TRBD1 aligns across 11 bases. The CDR3 runs to 17 residues. Germline V gives CDR1 LGHNA, CDR2 YSLEER. The junction had 8 bases not matched to a gene; V was cut back by 0 bases and J by 6 bases.

The V gene is TRBV27, the J gene TRBJ2-1; TRBD2 matches at 12 bases. CDR3 length: 16 residues. V shed 4 bases and J 7 bases; nucleotides not matched to a gene: 8. Germline CDR1 and CDR2: MNHEY and SMNVEV (reference sequence). DNA for the CDR3: TGTGCCAGCAGTTCCCGACTAGCGGGAGTAGGAAATGAGCAGTTCTTC. This sequence encodes CASSSRLAGVGNEQFF.

The chain uses TRBV5-4 and TRBJ2-3; possible D gene TRBD2, 5 bases. V dropped 0 bases and J dropped 4 bases, with 12 bases sitting between them. The germline V gene encodes CDR1 SGHNT and CDR2 YYREEE (reference sequence). CDR3 length equals 15 residues. In DNA, the CDR3 is TGTGCCAGCAGCTTGGCCGGACCGAGGGCAGATACGCAGTATTTT. As protein: CASSLAGPRADTQYF.

The rearrangement links TRBV29-1 to TRBJ2-3; TRBD2 matches 13 bases. V gave up 6 bases and J gave up 6 bases; unmatched junction bases: 3. Germline CDR1 reads SQVTM; CDR2 reads ANQGSEA. The length of the CDR3 is 13 residues. The CDR3 loop is CSVPLAGGDTQYF. CDR3 in DNA: TGCAGCGTGCCACTAGCGGGAGGGGATACGCAGTATTTT.

V and J are TRBV18 and TRBJ2-6; possibly TRBD2 for D (5 bases). With 5 bases removed from V and 2 bases from J, the gap between germline ends came to 16 bases. Germline values: CDR1 KGHSH, CDR2 LQKENI. CDR3 length: 17 residues. Written as DNA, the CDR3 is TGTGCCAGCTCATCTCAACTACGAGGGACTGGGGCCAACGTCCTGACTTTC. Amino acid sequence: CASSSQLRGTGANVLTF.

This chain uses TRBV9 with TRBJ2-7, with a weak D call TRBD1 (6 bases). Germline V lookup: CDR1 SGDLS, CDR2 YYNGEE. This CDR3 comprises 15 residues. Trimming took off 4 bases at V and 5 bases at J, with 19 bases between the two ends. The CDR3 loop is CASSTREGVVDEQYF. CDR3 coding DNA: TGTGCCAGCAGCACGAGAGAGGGGGTAGTAGACGAGCAGTACTTC.

This clone was seen just once. J is TRBJ2-1 and V is TRBV27; tentative D call: TRBD1 (5 bases). The CDR3 loop spans 12 amino acids. The V end lost 11 bases, the J end lost 3 bases, and 11 bases lay between the germline ends. Per germline, CDR1 MNHEY and CDR2 SMNVEV (reference sequence). CDR3 nucleotides: TGTGCCTCGTGGACACTCTACAATGAGCAGTTCTTC. It translates to CASWTLYNEQFF.

The genes are TRBV5-1 and TRBJ1-1, with 10 bases lining up with TRBD1. The CDR3 length is 15 residues. Trimming cost V 4 bases and J 4 bases; bases outside gene matches: 7. Germline assignment: CDR1 SGHRS and CDR2 YFSETQ. This CDR3 is CASSAQGQGGTEAFF. DNA of the CDR3: TGCGCCAGCAGCGCCCAAGGACAGGGGGGCACTGAAGCTTTCTTT. Complete variable domain (other parts from reference TRBV5-1 and TRBJ1-1): KAGVTQTPRYLIKTRGQQVTLSCSPISGHRSVSWYQQTPGQGLQFLFEYFSETQRNKGNFPGRFSGRQFSNSRSEMNVSTLELGDSALYLCASSAQGQGGTEAFFGQGTRLTVV.

The chain is built from TRBV9 and TRBJ2-1; D gene unclear. The ends were cut back, 3 bases at V and 1 base at J, with 8 bases in the middle. Germline V gives CDR1 SGDLS, CDR2 YYNGEE. The CDR3 extends over 14 amino acids. CDR3 loop: CASSAQTSYNEQFF. The CDR3 DNA reads TGTGCCAGCAGCGCTCAGACTTCCTACAATGAGCAGTTCTTC.

The chain employs TRBV5-4 and TRBJ1-2, with D unresolved. Germline-derived CDR1 and CDR2 are SGHNT and YYREEE (reference sequence). Trimming took off 3 bases at V and 4 bases at J, with 13 bases between the two ends. This CDR3 comprises 14 residues. This CDR3 is CASSSGRPRYGYTF. The CDR3 DNA sequence: TGTGCCAGCAGCTCCGGGAGGCCCCGCTATGGCTACACCTTC.

The rearrangement links TRBV28 to TRBJ2-7, with unresolved D. Germline CDR1 is MDHEN and CDR2 is SYDVKM. CDR3 size: 12 residues. V shed 1 base and J shed 5 bases, with 6 bases lying between them. CDR3 sequence: CASSLSSHEQYF. The CDR3 DNA reads as TGTGCCAGCAGTTTATCCAGTCACGAGCAGTACTTC.

This clone was observed a few times. The rearrangement joins TRBV2 to TRBJ2-7; TRBD1 aligns across 9 bases. This CDR3 has 13 amino acids. Germline assignment: CDR1 SNHLY and CDR2 FYNNEI. The J segment lost 7 bases and the V segment lost 7 bases, leaving 8 bases of the junction unmatched. The DNA for the CDR3 is TGTGCCAGCACTAGGGACAGGGAGACTGAGCAGTACTTC. Translation gives CASTRDRETEQYF.

The V call is TRBV7-8, the J call TRBJ2-5; 9 nucleotides align to TRBD1. Germline-derived CDR1 and CDR2 are SGHVS and FQNEAQ. This CDR3 region has 20 residues. V lost 0 bases, J lost 4 bases, and 18 bases stayed unmatched. The CDR3 loop reads CASSLADHRGRRLRGETQYF. The CDR3 DNA reads as TGTGCCAGCAGCTTAGCCGACCACAGGGGGCGCCGCCTTAGGGGAGAGACCCAGTACTTC.

This chain uses TRBV7-9 with TRBJ1-4, with a possible D match to TRBD1 (5 bases). Trimming took off 5 bases at V and 7 bases at J, with 20 bases between the two ends. From germline, CDR1 is SEHNR and CDR2 FQNEAQ (reference sequence). The CDR3 runs 16 residues. The CDR3 loop reads CASSAAGTLSSEKLFF. Written as DNA, the CDR3 is TGTGCCAGCAGCGCCGCGGGGACCCTCTCGAGTGAAAAACTGTTTTTT.

There are a few counts of this clone. The chain is built from TRBV7-2 and TRBJ2-2, with 7 bases fitting TRBD1. V gave up 5 bases and J gave up 8 bases; unmatched junction bases: 8. CDR3 length: 14 residues. Germline assignment: CDR1 SGHTA and CDR2 FQGNSA. The CDR3 sequence: CASSPGQESGELFF. Here the CDR3 DNA reads TGTGCCAGCAGCCCCGGACAGGAATCGGGGGAGCTGTTTTTT.

The genes are TRBV4-2 and TRBJ1-4; 9 positions agree with TRBD1. Germline V CDR1 and CDR2: LGHNA, YNFKEQ. The CDR3 sequence is 15 residues long. V dropped 4 bases and J dropped 7; count of bases not matched to a gene: 7. CDR3 loop: CASSPGQGKVEKLFF. CDR3 nucleotides: TGTGCCAGCAGCCCGGGACAGGGAAAAGTTGAAAAACTGTTTTTT.

The chain has TRBV28 and TRBJ1-5, with D maybe TRBD1 (5 bases). The CDR3 extends over 17 amino acids. Germline CDR1 and CDR2: MDHEN and SYDVKM. V was clipped by 7 bases and J by 6 bases, with 25 bases between them. The CDR3 region has the DNA TGTGCCAGCACCTGGGGCCCTGGGGGAGGAGGAGGTCAGCCCCAGCATTTT. Translated, it gives CASTWGPGGGGGQPQHF.

The rearrangement uses TRBV9 and TRBJ1-1; a possible D gene is TRBD1 (5 bases). CDR3 size: 13 residues. CDR1 is SGDLS, CDR2 YYNGEE, per germline. V lost 2 bases to trimming and J lost 3 bases, with 8 bases between them. CDR3 amino acids: CASSVSGDTEAFF. As DNA, the CDR3 is TGTGCCAGCAGCGTTTCGGGGGACACTGAAGCTTTCTTT.

This sequence joins TRBV6-2 or TRBV6-3 and TRBJ2-7; TRBD2 agrees at 7 bases. Germline V gives CDR1 MNHEY, CDR2 SVGEGT. V was pared by 2 bases and J by 5 bases, with 12 bases of the junction left unmatched. The CDR3 is 16 amino acids. The CDR3 is CASSYRSGKQSDEQYF. In DNA form, the CDR3 reads TGTGCCAGCAGTTACCGAAGCGGGAAGCAAAGCGACGAGCAGTACTTC.

This chain joins TRBV5-1 and TRBJ2-3, with 9 bases aligning to TRBD2. The germline V gene encodes CDR1 SGHRS and CDR2 YFSETQ. The CDR3 length is 16 residues. V shed 6 bases and J 8 bases; nucleotides not matched to a gene: 16. The CDR3 here is CASNQQAGGKVVTQYF. Here the CDR3 DNA reads TGCGCCAGCAACCAGCAGGCGGGGGGGAAGGTTGTTACGCAGTATTTT.

In its sample, this clone was seen once. This chain connects TRBV18 to TRBJ2-7; D might be TRBD1 (6 bases). Germline V gives CDR1 KGHSH, CDR2 LQKENI. Trimming removed 4 bases from V and 4 bases from J, with 14 bases in between. This CDR3 has 14 amino acids. Here the CDR3 DNA reads TGTGCCAGCTCACGTTCAGGGGATGGTTACGAGCAGTACTTC. Its protein is CASSRSGDGYEQYF.

This rearrangement joins TRBV7-3 to TRBJ2-3; D is perhaps TRBD2 (6 bases). The CDR3 is 14 residues long. Germline V gene lookup returns CDR1 SGHTA and CDR2 FQGTGA. The V gene lost 4 bases and the J gene lost 4 bases, with 12 bases spanning the gap. The DNA for the CDR3 is TGTGCCAGCAGCTGGGTCCGGGGGTCAGATACGCAGTATTTT. Protein product: CASSWVRGSDTQYF.

The chain joins TRBV28 to TRBJ2-4; D is unclear. The CDR3 length is 15 residues. Germline-derived CDR1 and CDR2 are MDHEN and SYDVKM. V lost 7 bases and J 0 bases, leaving 13 bases between the germline ends. For the CDR3, the DNA is TGTGCCAGCAACCCCTCTCCCGGAGCCAAAAACATTCAGTACTTC. This translates into CASNPSPGAKNIQYF.

In this sample, this clone turned up a few times. This chain uses TRBV6-5 with TRBJ2-7; D might be TRBD1 (6 bases). The length of the CDR3 is 15 residues. V was cut by 4 bases and J by 0 bases, with 13 bases left in between. The germline gives CDR1 MNHEY, CDR2 SVGAGI. Here the CDR3 reads CASSSGARGSYEQYF. The CDR3 DNA follows: TGTGCCAGCAGTTCCGGGGCCAGGGGCTCCTACGAGCAGTACTTC.

The chain couples TRBV10-1 to TRBJ1-5; the D is unclear. The germline V gene encodes CDR1 WNHNN and CDR2 SYGVQD (reference sequence). V lost 3 bases to trimming and J lost 3 bases, with 15 bases between them. This CDR3 is built from 16 residues. CDR3 coding DNA: TGCGCCAGCAGTGATGGAGTTTGGCAGACCAATCAGCCCCAGCATTTT. Its protein is CASSDGVWQTNQPQHF.